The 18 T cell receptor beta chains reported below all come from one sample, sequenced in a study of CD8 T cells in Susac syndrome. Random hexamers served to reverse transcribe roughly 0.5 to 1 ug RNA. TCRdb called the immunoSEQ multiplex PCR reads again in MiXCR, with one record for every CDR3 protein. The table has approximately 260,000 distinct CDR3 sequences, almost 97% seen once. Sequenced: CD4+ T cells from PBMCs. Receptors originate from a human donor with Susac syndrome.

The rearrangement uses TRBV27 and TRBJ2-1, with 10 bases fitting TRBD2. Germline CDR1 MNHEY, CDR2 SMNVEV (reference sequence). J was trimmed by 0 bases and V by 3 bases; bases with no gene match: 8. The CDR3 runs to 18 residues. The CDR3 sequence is CASSFLAGEGSSYNEQFF. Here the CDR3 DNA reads TGTGCCAGCAGTTTTCTAGCGGGGGAGGGGAGCTCCTACAATGAGCAGTTCTTC.

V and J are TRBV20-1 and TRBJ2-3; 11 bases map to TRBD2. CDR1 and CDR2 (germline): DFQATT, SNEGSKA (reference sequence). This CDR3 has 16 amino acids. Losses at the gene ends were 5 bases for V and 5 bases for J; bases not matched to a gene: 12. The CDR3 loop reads CSAASKLAGVGDTQYF. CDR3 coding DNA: TGCAGTGCTGCGTCGAAACTAGCGGGAGTGGGAGATACGCAGTATTTT.

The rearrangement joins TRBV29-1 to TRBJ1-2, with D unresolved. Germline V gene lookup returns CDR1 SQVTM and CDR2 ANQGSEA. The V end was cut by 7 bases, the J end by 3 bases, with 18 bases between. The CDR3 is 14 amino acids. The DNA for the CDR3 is TGCAGCGCCATTGACCCGGGCCGAGACTATGGCTACACCTTC. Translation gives CSAIDPGRDYGYTF.

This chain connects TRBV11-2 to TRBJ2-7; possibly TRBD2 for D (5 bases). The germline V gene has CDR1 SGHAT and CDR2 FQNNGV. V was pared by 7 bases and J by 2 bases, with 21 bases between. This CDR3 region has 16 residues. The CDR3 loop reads CASTPSRGRRTYEQYF. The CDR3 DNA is TGTGCCAGCACCCCTTCCCGGGGAAGGCGAACCTACGAGCAGTACTTC. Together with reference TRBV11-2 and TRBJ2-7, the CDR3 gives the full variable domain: EAGVAQSPRYKIIEKRQSVAFWCNPISGHATLYWYQQILGQGPKLLIQFQNNGVVDDSQLPKDRFSAERLKGVDSTLKIQPAKLEDSAVYLCASTPSRGRRTYEQYFGPGTRLTVT.

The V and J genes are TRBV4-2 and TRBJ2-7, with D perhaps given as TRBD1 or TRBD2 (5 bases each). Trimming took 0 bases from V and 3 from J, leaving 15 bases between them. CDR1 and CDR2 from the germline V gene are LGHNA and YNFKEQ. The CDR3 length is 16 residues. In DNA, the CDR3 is TGTGCCAGCAGCCAAGATCGTCCGGGACCGCTCTACGAGCAGTACTTC. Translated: CASSQDRPGPLYEQYF.

In DNA form, the CDR3 reads TGTGCCAGCTCAGACGGGACAGGGATCTCAGATACGCAGTATTTT. Amino acids: CASSDGTGISDTQYF. The rearrangement uses TRBV18 and TRBJ2-3; TRBD1 matches 9 bases. CDR1 KGHSH and CDR2 LQKENI come from the germline V gene. Trimming removed 5 bases from V and 4 bases from J; junction bases left unmatched: 7. The CDR3 extends over 15 amino acids.

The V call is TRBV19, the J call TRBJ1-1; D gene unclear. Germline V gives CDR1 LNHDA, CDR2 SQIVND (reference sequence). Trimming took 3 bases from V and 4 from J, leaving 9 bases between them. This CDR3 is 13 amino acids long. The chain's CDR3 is CASSMVWRTEAFF. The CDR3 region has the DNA TGTGCCAGTAGTATGGTCTGGCGCACTGAAGCTTTCTTT.

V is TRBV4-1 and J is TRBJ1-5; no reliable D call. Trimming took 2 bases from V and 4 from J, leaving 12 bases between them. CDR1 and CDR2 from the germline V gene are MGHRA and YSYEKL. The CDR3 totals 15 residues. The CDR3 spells CASSQTVAGNQPQHF. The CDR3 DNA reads TGCGCCAGCAGCCAAACCGTCGCGGGTAATCAGCCCCAGCATTTT.

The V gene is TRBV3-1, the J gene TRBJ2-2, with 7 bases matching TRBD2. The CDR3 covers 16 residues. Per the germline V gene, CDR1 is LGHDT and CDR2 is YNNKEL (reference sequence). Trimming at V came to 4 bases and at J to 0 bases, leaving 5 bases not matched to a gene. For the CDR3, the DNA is TGTGCCAGCAGCCTGATGGCGGGAGCGAACACCGGGGAGCTGTTTTTT. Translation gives CASSLMAGANTGELFF.

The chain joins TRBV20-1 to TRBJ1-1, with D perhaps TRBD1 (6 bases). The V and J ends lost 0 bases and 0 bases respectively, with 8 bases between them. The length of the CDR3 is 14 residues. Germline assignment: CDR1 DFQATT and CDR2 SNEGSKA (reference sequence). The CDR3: CSAREGAVNTEAFF. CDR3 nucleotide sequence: TGCAGTGCTAGAGAGGGGGCAGTGAACACTGAAGCTTTCTTT.

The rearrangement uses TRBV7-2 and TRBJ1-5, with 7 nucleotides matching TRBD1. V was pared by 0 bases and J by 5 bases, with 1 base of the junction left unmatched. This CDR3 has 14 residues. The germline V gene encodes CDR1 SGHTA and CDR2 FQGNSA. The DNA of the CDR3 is TGTGCCAGCAGCTTAGCCAGGGGGTATCAGCCCCAGCATTTT. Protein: CASSLARGYQPQHF.

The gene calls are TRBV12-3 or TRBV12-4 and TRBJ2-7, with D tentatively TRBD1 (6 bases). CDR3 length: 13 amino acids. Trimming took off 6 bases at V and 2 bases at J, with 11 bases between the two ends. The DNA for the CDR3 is TGTGCCAGCAGACAGGGCCAAGCCTACGAGCAGTACTTC. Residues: CASRQGQAYEQYF.

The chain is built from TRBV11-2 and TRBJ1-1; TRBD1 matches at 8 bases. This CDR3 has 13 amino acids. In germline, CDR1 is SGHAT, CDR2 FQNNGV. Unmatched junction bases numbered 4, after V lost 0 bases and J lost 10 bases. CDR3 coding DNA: TGTGCCAGCAGCTTAGACAGGGGGCTCGGAGCTTTCTTT. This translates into CASSLDRGLGAFF.

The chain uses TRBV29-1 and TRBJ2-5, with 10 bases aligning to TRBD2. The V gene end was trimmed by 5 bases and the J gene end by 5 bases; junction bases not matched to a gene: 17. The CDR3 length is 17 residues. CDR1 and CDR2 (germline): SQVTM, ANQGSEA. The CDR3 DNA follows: TGCAGCGTTCGCGGGACTAGCGCTACCAAAAAGGTGGAGACCCAGTACTTC. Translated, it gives CSVRGTSATKKVETQYF.

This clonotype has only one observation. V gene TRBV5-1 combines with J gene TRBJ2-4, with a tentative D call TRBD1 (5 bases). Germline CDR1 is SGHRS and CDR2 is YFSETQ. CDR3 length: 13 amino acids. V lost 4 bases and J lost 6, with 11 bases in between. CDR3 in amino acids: CASSDRQLNIQYF. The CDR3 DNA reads TGCGCCAGCAGCGATCGACAGTTAAACATTCAGTACTTC.

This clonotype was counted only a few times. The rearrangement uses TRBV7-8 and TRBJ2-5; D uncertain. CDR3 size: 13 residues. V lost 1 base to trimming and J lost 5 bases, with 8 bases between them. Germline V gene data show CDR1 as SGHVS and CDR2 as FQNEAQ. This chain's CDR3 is CASSLGVWETQYF. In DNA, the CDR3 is TGTGCCAGCAGCTTAGGAGTTTGGGAGACCCAGTACTTC.

This CDR3 is CASSYGAGVGYTF. In DNA, the CDR3 is TGTGCCAGCAGTTACGGAGCAGGGGTAGGCTACACCTTC. V usage is TRBV6-6 and J usage is TRBJ1-2; possible D gene TRBD1, 6 bases. CDR1 is MNHNY, CDR2 SVGAGI, per germline (reference sequence). The CDR3 covers 13 residues. Deletions cut 2 bases from V and 8 bases from J, with 12 bases between.

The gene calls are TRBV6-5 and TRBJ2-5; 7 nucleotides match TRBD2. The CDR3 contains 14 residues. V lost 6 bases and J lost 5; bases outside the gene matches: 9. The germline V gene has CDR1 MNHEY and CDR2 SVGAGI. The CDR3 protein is CASRSGIGGETQYF. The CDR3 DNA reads TGTGCCAGCAGAAGCGGGATTGGCGGGGAGACCCAGTACTTC.